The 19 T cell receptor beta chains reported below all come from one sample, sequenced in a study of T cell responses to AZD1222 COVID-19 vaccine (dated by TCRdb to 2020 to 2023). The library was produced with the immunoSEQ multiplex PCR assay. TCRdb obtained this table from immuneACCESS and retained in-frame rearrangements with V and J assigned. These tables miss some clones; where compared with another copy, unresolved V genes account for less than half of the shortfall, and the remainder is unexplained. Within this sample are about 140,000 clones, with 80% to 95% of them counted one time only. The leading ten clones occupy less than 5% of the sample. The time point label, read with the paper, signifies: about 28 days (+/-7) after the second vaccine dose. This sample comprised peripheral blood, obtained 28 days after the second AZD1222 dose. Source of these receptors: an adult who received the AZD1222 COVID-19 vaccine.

This chain's CDR3 is CSASAEASNQPQHF. CDR3 bases: TGCAGTGCTAGTGCGGAAGCTTCAAATCAGCCCCAGCATTTT. The J gene is TRBJ1-5, the V gene TRBV20-1, with no clear D. V was pared by 3 bases and J by 4 bases, with 13 bases between. The CDR3 has 14 amino acids. The germline CDR1 and CDR2 sequences are DFQATT and SNEGSKA (reference sequence).

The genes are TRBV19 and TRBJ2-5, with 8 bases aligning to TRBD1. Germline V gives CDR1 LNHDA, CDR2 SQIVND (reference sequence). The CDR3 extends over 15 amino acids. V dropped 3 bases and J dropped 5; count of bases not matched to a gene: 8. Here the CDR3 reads CASSISRGLMETQYF. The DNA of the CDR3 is TGTGCCAGTAGTATTTCCAGGGGGCTGATGGAGACCCAGTACTTC.

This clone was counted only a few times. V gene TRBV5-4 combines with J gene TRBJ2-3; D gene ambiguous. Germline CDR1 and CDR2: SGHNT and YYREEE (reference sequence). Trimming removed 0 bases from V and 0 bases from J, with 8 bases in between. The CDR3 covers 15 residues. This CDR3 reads CASSLGVISTDTQYF. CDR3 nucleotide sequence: TGTGCCAGCAGCTTGGGTGTTATTAGCACAGATACGCAGTATTTT. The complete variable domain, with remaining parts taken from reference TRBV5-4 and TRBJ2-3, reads ETGVTQSPTHLIKTRGQQVTLRCSSQSGHNTVSWYQQALGQGPQFIFQYYREEENGRGNFPPRFSGLQFPNYSSELNVNALELDDSALYLCASSLGVISTDTQYFGPGTRLTVL.

In DNA, the CDR3 is TGTGCCGGACGGGAGTCGGAGGGCACAGATACGCAGTATTTT. The encoded protein is CAGRESEGTDTQYF. The rearrangement links TRBV6-5 to TRBJ2-3; a possible D gene is TRBD2 (6 bases). The CDR3 sequence is 14 residues long. V shed 11 bases and J shed 1 base, with 16 bases lying between them. The germline V gene encodes CDR1 MNHEY and CDR2 SVGAGI.

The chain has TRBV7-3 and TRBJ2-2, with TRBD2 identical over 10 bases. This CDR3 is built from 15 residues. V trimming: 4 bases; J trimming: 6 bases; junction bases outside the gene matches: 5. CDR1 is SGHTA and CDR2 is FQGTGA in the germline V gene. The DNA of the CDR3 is TGTGCCAGCAGCTCCCAGAGCGGGGGGGCCGGGGAGCTGTTTTTT. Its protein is CASSSQSGGAGELFF.

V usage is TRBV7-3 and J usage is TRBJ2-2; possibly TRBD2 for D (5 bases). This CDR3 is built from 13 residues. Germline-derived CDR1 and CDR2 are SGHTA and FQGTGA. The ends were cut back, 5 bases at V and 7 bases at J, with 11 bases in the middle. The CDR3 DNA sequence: TGTGCCAGCAGCAGAGCCGGGGACGGGGAGCTGTTTTTT. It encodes CASSRAGDGELFF.

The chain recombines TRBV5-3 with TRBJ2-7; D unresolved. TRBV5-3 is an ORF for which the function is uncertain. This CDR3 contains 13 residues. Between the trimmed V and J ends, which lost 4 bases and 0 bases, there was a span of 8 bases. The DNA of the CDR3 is TGTGCCAGAAGCGGGAACATCTCCTACGAGCAGTACTTC. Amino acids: CARSGNISYEQYF.

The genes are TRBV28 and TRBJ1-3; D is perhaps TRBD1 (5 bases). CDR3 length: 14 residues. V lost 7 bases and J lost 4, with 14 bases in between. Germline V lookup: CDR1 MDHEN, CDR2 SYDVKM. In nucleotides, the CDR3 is TGTGCCAGCACCCCTTCAGGGTACGGAAACACCATATATTTT. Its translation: CASTPSGYGNTIYF.

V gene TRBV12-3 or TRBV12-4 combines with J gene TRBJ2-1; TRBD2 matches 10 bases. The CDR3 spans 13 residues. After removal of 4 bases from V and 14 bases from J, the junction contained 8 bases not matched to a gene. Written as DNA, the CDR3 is TGTGCCAGCAGTTCCAACTCCGGGACTAGCGAGTTCTTC. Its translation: CASSSNSGTSEFF.

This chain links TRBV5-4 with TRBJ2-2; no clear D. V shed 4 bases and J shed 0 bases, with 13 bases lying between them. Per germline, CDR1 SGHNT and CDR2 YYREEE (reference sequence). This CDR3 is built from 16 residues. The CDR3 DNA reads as TGTGCCAGCAGCCCAGTTTCAGTAGCGAACACCGGGGAGCTGTTTTTT. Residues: CASSPVSVANTGELFF.

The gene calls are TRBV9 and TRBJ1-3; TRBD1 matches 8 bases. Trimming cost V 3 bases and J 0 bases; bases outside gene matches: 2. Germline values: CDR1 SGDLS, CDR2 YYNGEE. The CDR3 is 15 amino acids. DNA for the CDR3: TGTGCCAGCAGCGGGGGACAGGTCTCTGGAAACACCATATATTTT. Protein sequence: CASSGGQVSGNTIYF.

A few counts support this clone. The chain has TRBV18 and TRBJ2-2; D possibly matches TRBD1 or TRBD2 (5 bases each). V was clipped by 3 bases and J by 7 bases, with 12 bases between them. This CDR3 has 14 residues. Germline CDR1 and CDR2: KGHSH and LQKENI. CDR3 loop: CASSPGATDGELFF. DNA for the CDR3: TGTGCCAGCTCACCCGGGGCCACGGACGGGGAGCTGTTTTTT.

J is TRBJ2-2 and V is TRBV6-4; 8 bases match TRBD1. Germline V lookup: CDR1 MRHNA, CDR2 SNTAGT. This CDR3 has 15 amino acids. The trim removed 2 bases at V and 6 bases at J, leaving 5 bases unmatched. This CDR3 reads CASSDQDREAGELFF. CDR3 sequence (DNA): TGTGCCAGCAGTGACCAGGACAGGGAGGCCGGGGAGCTGTTTTTT.

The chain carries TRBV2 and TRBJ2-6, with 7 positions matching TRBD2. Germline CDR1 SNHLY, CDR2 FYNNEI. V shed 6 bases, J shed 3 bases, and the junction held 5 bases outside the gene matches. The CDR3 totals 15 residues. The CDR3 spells CASSEGGYGANVLTF. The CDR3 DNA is TGTGCCAGCAGCGAGGGAGGGTATGGGGCCAACGTCCTGACTTTC. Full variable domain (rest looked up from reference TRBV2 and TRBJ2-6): EPEVTQTPSHQVTQMGQEVILRCVPISNHLYFYWYRQILGQKVEFLVSFYNNEISEKSEIFDDQFSVERPDGSNFTLKIRSTKLEDSAMYFCASSEGGYGANVLTFGAGSRLTVL.

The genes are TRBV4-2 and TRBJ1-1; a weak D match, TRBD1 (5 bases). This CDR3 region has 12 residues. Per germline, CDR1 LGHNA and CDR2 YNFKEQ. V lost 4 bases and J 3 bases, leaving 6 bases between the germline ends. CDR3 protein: CASSLRDTEAFF. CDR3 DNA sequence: TGTGCCAGCAGCCTCAGGGACACTGAAGCTTTCTTT.

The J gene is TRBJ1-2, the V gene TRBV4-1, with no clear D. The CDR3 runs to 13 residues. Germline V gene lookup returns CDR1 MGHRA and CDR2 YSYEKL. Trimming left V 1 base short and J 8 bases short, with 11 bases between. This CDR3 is CASSQGTAGGYTF. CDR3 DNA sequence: TGCGCCAGCAGCCAAGGGACGGCCGGCGGCTACACCTTC.

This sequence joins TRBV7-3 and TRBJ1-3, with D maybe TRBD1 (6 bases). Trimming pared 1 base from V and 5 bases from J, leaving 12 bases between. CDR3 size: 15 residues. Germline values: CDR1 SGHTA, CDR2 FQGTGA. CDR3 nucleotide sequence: TGTGCCAGCAGCTTAAGGGGGGCTAGGAGAAACACCATATATTTT. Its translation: CASSLRGARRNTIYF.

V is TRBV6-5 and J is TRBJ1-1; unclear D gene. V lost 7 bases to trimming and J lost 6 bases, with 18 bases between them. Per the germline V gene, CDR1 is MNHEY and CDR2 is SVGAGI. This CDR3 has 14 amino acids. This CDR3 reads CASTPSGFWSEAFF. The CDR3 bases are TGTGCCAGCACCCCGTCGGGGTTTTGGTCTGAAGCTTTCTTT.

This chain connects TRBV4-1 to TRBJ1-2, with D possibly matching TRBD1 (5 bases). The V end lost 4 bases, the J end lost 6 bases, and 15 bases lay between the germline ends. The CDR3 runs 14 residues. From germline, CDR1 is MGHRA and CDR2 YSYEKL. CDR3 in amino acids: CASSPLGGLDGYTF. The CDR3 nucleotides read TGCGCCAGCAGCCCTCTGGGGGGTTTAGATGGCTACACCTTC.